The next 21 T cell receptor beta chains were all read from a single sample in a study of CD8+CD57+ T cells in acquired aplastic anemia. TCR beta VDJ combinations and CDR3 sequences were profiled from genomic DNA. TCRdb passed the reads through MiXCR, listing each CDR3 protein once. The table lists approximately 380,000 distinct CDR3 sequences, about two thirds of them singletons. Input material: sorted CD4+, CD8+, or CD8+CD57+ T cells (not recorded which) from PBMCs. The source is a human donor in good health, serving as a control.

Notes on this clonotype: Lacking the conserved final phenylalanine or tryptophan, this CDR3 likely reflects a read error. No DNA is shown, since the ends of the CDR3 on it are uncertain; the CDR3 is the one TCRdb lists. J is TRBJ1-2 and V is TRBV9; the table's D call of TRBD1 was not tested on the DNA. The germline CDR1 and CDR2 sequences are SGDLS and YYNGEE. The CDR3 sequence runs 13 residues, both termini included. The CDR3 sequence: CASSPRAGTGYYV.

This rearrangement joins TRBV5-1 to TRBJ2-5; 9 positions agree with TRBD2. Germline CDR1 and CDR2: SGHRS and YFSETQ. The length of the CDR3 is 16 residues. The trim removed 2 bases at V and 1 base at J, leaving 6 bases unmatched. CDR3 nucleotides: TGCGCCAGCAGCTTCACCGGCGGGGGGGCCCAAGAGACCCAGTACTTC. It translates to CASSFTGGGAQETQYF.

This clonotype was observed at least ten times. This chain joins TRBV7-2 and TRBJ1-5; D ambiguous. The CDR3 has 14 residues. In germline, CDR1 is SGHTA, CDR2 FQGNSA. V was clipped by 3 bases and J by 9 bases, with 15 bases between them. CDR3 DNA sequence: TGTGCCAGCAGCTTTGGGTCGGCTGATAGGCCCCAGCATTTT. Encoded protein: CASSFGSADRPQHF.

The genes are TRBV7-9 and TRBJ2-1; D uncertain. From germline, CDR1 is SEHNR and CDR2 FQNEAQ (reference sequence). CDR3 size: 13 residues. Trimming pared 7 bases from V and 10 bases from J, leaving 17 bases between. DNA for the CDR3: TGTGCCAGCAACCCTTGGGCTGAGACCGAGCAGTTCTTC. This sequence encodes CASNPWAETEQFF.

This chain connects TRBV7-3 to TRBJ2-5; D uncertain. Germline values: CDR1 SGHTA, CDR2 FQGTGA. V lost 6 bases and J 13 bases, leaving 24 bases between the germline ends. The CDR3 is 14 amino acids. The CDR3: CASSSDLFQETGYF. In DNA, the CDR3 is TGTGCCAGCAGTTCAGATTTGTTCCAAGAGACCGGGTACTTC.

The chain has TRBV7-2 and TRBJ2-1; tentatively, D is TRBD2 (6 bases). CDR3 length: 12 residues. V shed 8 bases and J shed 12 bases, with 17 bases lying between them. The germline gives CDR1 SGHTA, CDR2 FQGNSA. The CDR3 DNA sequence: TGTGCCAGCTTATTAACGGGGGTGACGCAGTTCTTC. Translated, it gives CASLLTGVTQFF.

This CDR3 is CASSTSGTSLSYAEYF. The DNA of the CDR3 is TGTGCCAGCAGCACCTCCGGGACTAGCCTATCCTACGCGGAGTACTTC. V is TRBV2 and J is TRBJ2-7, with 9 bases aligning to TRBD2. Germline CDR1 SNHLY, CDR2 FYNNEI. This CDR3 region has 16 residues. V was pared by 6 bases and J by 11 bases, with 20 bases of the junction left unmatched.

For the CDR3, the DNA is TGTGCCAGCAGTTTCGGGACTCACACAGATACGCAGGGTAGAACAGATACGCAGTATTTT. Its translation: CASSFGTHTDTQGRTDTQYF. The chain has TRBV7-2 and TRBJ2-3; D possibly corresponds to TRBD2 (6 bases). The CDR3 has 20 residues. The germline CDR1 and CDR2 sequences are SGHTA and FQGNSA. With 6 bases removed from V and 3 bases from J, the gap between germline ends came to 31 bases.

A remark on this clonotype: One end of the junction varies from germline; a read error may be responsible. The chain has TRBV15 and TRBJ2-1, with TRBD1 matching 8 bases. Germline-derived CDR1 and CDR2 are LNHNV and YYDKDF (reference sequence). The CDR3 loop spans 14 amino acids. CDR3 protein: CATSRADRAHEQFF. The CDR3 bases are TGTGCCACCAGTAGAGCGGACAGGGCCCATGAGCAGTTCTTC.

V is TRBV7-9 and J is TRBJ2-2; tentatively, D is TRBD2 (5 bases). Deletions cut 0 bases from V and 5 bases from J, with 13 bases between. From germline, CDR1 is SEHNR and CDR2 FQNEAQ (reference sequence). The CDR3 spans 16 residues. The CDR3 nucleotides read TGTGCCAGCAGCTTAGCGAGGGCGTCGGAAACCGGGGAGCTGTTTTTT. Protein sequence: CASSLARASETGELFF.

This clonotype has only a few counts. CDR3 coding DNA: TGTGCCAGCAGTCCGGACAGGGGTGGGGGCTACACCTTC. The encoded protein is CASSPDRGGGYTF. The chain couples TRBV12-3 or TRBV12-4 to TRBJ1-2, with 9 nucleotides matching TRBD1. V lost 5 bases and J lost 8; bases outside the gene matches: 6. CDR3 length: 13 amino acids.

V is TRBV6-4 and J is TRBJ1-2; D perhaps matches TRBD1 (5 bases). This CDR3 comprises 11 residues. Germline loops: CDR1 MRHNA, CDR2 SNTAGT. V lost 9 bases and J 7 bases, leaving 12 bases between the germline ends. This CDR3 is CASAAGAGYTF. In DNA, the CDR3 is TGTGCCAGTGCTGCCGGGGCTGGCTACACCTTC.

In its sample, this clonotype was seen many times. This chain joins TRBV14 and TRBJ2-1; no clear D gene. CDR1 and CDR2 (germline): SGHDN, FVKESK. The CDR3 sequence is 15 residues long. The ends were cut back, 2 bases at V and 4 bases at J, with 12 bases in the middle. In DNA form, the CDR3 reads TGTGCCAGCAGCCAACGCGGCCAGGCTTACAATGAGCAGTTCTTC. This gives the protein CASSQRGQAYNEQFF.

This chain links TRBV15 with TRBJ1-1, with D possibly being TRBD1 (6 bases). The germline V gene has CDR1 LNHNV and CDR2 YYDKDF (reference sequence). The ends were cut back, 4 bases at V and 5 bases at J, with 20 bases in the middle. The CDR3 length is 16 residues. The CDR3 reads CATSTTGWGPNTEAFF. DNA of the CDR3: TGTGCCACCAGCACAACAGGGTGGGGACCGAATACTGAAGCTTTCTTT.

A remark on this clonotype: A read error may account for a junction end that differs from germline. The rearrangement uses TRBV7-2 and TRBJ1-6, with D possibly matching TRBD1 (5 bases). The germline gives CDR1 SGHTA, CDR2 FQGNSA. The CDR3 consists of 12 residues. This chain's CDR3 is CASSLEGLPLHF. CDR3 DNA sequence: TGTGCCAGCAGTTTAGAGGGGCTACCCCTCCACTTT.

As regards this clonotype: A much bigger clone sits one base away, suggesting this may be a read error. The J gene is TRBJ1-3, the V gene TRBV5-1; no clear D. The CDR3 consists of 15 residues. Germline V gives CDR1 SGHRS, CDR2 YFSETQ. The CDR3 DNA reads TGCGCCAACAGCTCCGGCATGGATGGGGGAAACACCATATATTTT. Translating it yields CANSSGMDGGNTIYF.

As for this clonotype: The junction and the germline gene differ at one end; a read error may be behind it. The J gene is TRBJ1-1, the V gene TRBV7-3; 8 bases fit TRBD1. From germline, CDR1 is SGHTA and CDR2 FQGTGA. CDR3 size: 14 residues. CDR3 coding DNA: TGTGCCAGCAGCTTCGCGGACAGGGATTGGACTGAAGCTTTT. This codes for CASSFADRDWTEAF.

J is TRBJ2-3 and V is TRBV12-3 or TRBV12-4; D is uncertain. The V end lost 6 bases, the J end lost 9 bases, and 22 bases lay between the germline ends. CDR3 length equals 15 residues. CDR3 loop: CASSQFRWSSGTQYF. The DNA for the CDR3 is TGTGCCAGCAGCCAATTTCGTTGGAGTTCGGGCACGCAGTATTTT.

This sequence joins TRBV11-2 and TRBJ2-2; 8 bases are a match to TRBD2. The germline gives CDR1 SGHAT, CDR2 FQNNGV. There are 17 residues in the CDR3. Losses at the gene ends were 3 bases for V and 6 bases for J; bases not matched to a gene: 12. The CDR3 protein is CASSLSGGGPAPGELFF. The CDR3 nucleotides are TGTGCCAGCAGCTTGTCTGGCGGGGGGCCAGCCCCCGGGGAGCTGTTTTTT. The complete variable domain, with remaining parts taken from reference TRBV11-2 and TRBJ2-2, reads EAGVAQSPRYKIIEKRQSVAFWCNPISGHATLYWYQQILGQGPKLLIQFQNNGVVDDSQLPKDRFSAERLKGVDSTLKIQPAKLEDSAVYLCASSLSGGGPAPGELFFGEGSRLTVL.

This chain uses TRBV9 with TRBJ2-7; 9 positions agree with TRBD2. Germline V gene data show CDR1 as SGDLS and CDR2 as YYNGEE. CDR3 length: 16 amino acids. V lost 0 bases, J lost 7 bases, and 11 bases stayed unmatched. CDR3 sequence reads: CASSVGDSGGLEEQYF. CDR3 coding DNA: TGTGCCAGCAGCGTAGGCGATAGCGGGGGCTTGGAAGAGCAGTACTTC.

The table lists this clonotype with many counts. The J gene is TRBJ2-5, the V gene TRBV27; 7 positions match TRBD2. Losses at the gene ends were 0 bases for V and 5 bases for J; bases not matched to a gene: 0. Per the germline V gene, CDR1 is MNHEY and CDR2 is SMNVEV (reference sequence). The CDR3 covers 13 residues. CDR3 bases: TGTGCCAGCAGTTTATCGGGGGGGGAGACCCAGTACTTC. This translates into CASSLSGGETQYF.